The next 10 T cell receptor beta chains were all read from a single sample in a study of cytotoxic CD8 clonotypes in ibrutinib-treated CLL. Libraries were prepared by immunoSEQ multiplex PCR; TCRdb keeps only in-frame clonotypes and omits some of them. The table lists about 140,000 clones, roughly 80% of them singletons. Sequenced here: PBMCs, sampled after 12 months of ibrutinib treatment. The origin of the receptors is a human donor with chronic lymphocytic leukemia.

The chain is built from TRBV7-2 and TRBJ2-7, with D possibly TRBD2 on 5 matching bases. The V end lost 3 bases, the J end lost 3 bases, and 9 bases lay between the germline ends. Per germline, CDR1 SGHTA and CDR2 FQGNSA. The CDR3 is 13 residues long. For the CDR3, the DNA is TGTGCCAGCAGCTTCGGAGGATACTACGAGCAGTACTTC. Amino acid sequence: CASSFGGYYEQYF.

This chain's CDR3 is CASSLDGGYNEQFF. Written as DNA, the CDR3 is TGTGCCAGCAGTTTGGACGGGGGATACAATGAGCAGTTCTTC. The gene calls are TRBV28 and TRBJ2-1; D possibly corresponds to TRBD2 (6 bases). This CDR3 is built from 14 residues. CDR1 and CDR2 (germline): MDHEN, SYDVKM. V was shortened by 3 bases and J by 4 bases, with 10 bases between the two germline ends.

This clone was seen just once. This chain links TRBV20-1 with TRBJ2-1; unclear D gene. The germline V and J ends were trimmed by 8 bases and 0 bases, with 5 bases remaining between them. Per germline, CDR1 DFQATT and CDR2 SNEGSKA (reference sequence). The CDR3 consists of 11 residues. The CDR3 bases are TGCAGTTTGGTCTCCTACAATGAGCAGTTCTTC. Translation gives CSLVSYNEQFF.

The chain employs TRBV5-1 and TRBJ2-1; perhaps D is TRBD1 or TRBD2 (5 bases each). CDR3 length equals 16 residues. Germline CDR1 SGHRS, CDR2 YFSETQ. Trimming removed 0 bases at V and 5 bases at J, with 15 bases between. This CDR3 reads CASSLGVGEGHNEQFF. As DNA, the CDR3 is TGCGCCAGCAGCTTGGGCGTGGGGGAAGGCCACAATGAGCAGTTCTTC.

V gene TRBV6-5 combines with J gene TRBJ2-2; D perhaps matches TRBD1 (5 bases). There are 14 residues in the CDR3. Looked up from germline, CDR1 is MNHEY and CDR2 is SVGAGI. The V end lost 6 bases, the J end lost 1 base, and 9 bases lay between the germline ends. Here the CDR3 DNA reads TGTGCCAGCAGGGTGACAGTGAACACCGGGGAGCTGTTTTTT. Protein: CASRVTVNTGELFF.

With regard to this clone: This likely stems from a read error, as it lies one base from a far larger clone. This specimen includes other DNA sequences encoding the same CDR3. J is TRBJ2-3 and V is TRBV7-9, with D unclear. The CDR3 has 13 amino acids. The V end lost 1 base, the J end lost 3 bases, and 5 bases lay between the germline ends. CDR1 is SEHNR, CDR2 FQNEAQ, per germline (reference sequence). The CDR3 here is CASSLESTDTQYF. The DNA of the CDR3 is TGTGCCAGCAGCTTAGAGAGTACAGATACGCAGTATTTT.

The CDR3 DNA reads as TGCGCCAGCAGCTTGGCCCTTGCAACTAATGAAAAACTGTTTTTT. Its protein is CASSLALATNEKLFF. The J gene is TRBJ1-4, the V gene TRBV5-1; no definite D call. Germline V CDR1 and CDR2: SGHRS, YFSETQ. CDR3 length: 15 residues. Trimming left V 0 bases short and J 0 bases short, with 6 bases between.

This chain uses TRBV6-1 with TRBJ2-6; TRBD1 is a possible D gene (5 bases). The CDR3 is 16 residues long. The ends were cut back, 1 base at V and 4 bases at J, with 11 bases in the middle. CDR1 MNHNS and CDR2 SASEGT come from the germline V gene. The DNA for the CDR3 is TGTGCCAGCAGTGAAGTAGGGGCGCCCGGGGCCAACGTCCTGACTTTC. Translated, it gives CASSEVGAPGANVLTF.

This clone was detected only once. One junction end disagrees with the germline gene, perhaps due to a read error. The chain joins TRBV10-2 to TRBJ1-1; the match to TRBD1 covers 7 bases. CDR3 length: 13 residues. From germline, CDR1 is WSHSY and CDR2 SAAADI. The CDR3 DNA reads TGCGCCAGCAGGCAACAGGGGAACCCTGAAGCTTTCTTT. Its protein product is CASRQQGNPEAFF.

This chain joins TRBV5-1 and TRBJ1-3; no definite D call. CDR3 size: 16 residues. Germline values: CDR1 SGHRS, CDR2 YFSETQ. V lost 0 bases and J 3 bases, leaving 13 bases between the germline ends. The CDR3 nucleotides read TGCGCCAGCAGCTTGGGTCGTGGGGAAGTTGGAAACACCATATATTTT. Protein: CASSLGRGEVGNTIYF.